A single T cell receptor (beta chain) is shown here with its context. The antigen is undetermined. At one of its ends the junction is not consistent with the germline gene, which may arise from a read error. The data are from a study of shared clonotypes between healthy human individuals. Original processing notes: ImmunoSEQ output lacked quality scores and full-length reads, limiting matched filtering. The assay was immunoSEQ multiplex PCR, and TCRdb's table has in-frame clones only and misses some. V, J and clone size reflect that table, while D and trimming were determined from the DNA. Among about 2 million clones listed, 85% to 95% were seen once. Study-wide points: The study found about 5% of naive CD4 clonotypes shared across a few donors. Expectations were that clonotype sharing among donors would be affected by sequencing depth.

The clonotype originates from a man younger than 35 in good health. Sequencing was carried out using naive CD4+ T cells sorted from blood. The subset: CD45RA+ positively selected.

DNA for the CDR3: TGTGCCAGCAGCTTGGGGAACGCCGGGGAGCTGTTTTTT. This codes for CASSLGNAGELFF. The V and J genes are TRBV5-4 and TRBJ2-2; D is unresolved. The CDR3 contains 13 residues. Germline CDR1 is SGHNT and CDR2 is YYREEE (reference sequence).